This TCR beta chain was sequenced during a study of human T cells and chemical hapten exposure. General study findings and limits: With DPC sensitization, TCRs exceeding 1 in 1000 frequency showed no change.

Extraction yielded total RNA from whole blood (unfractionated). Unique molecular identifiers were affixed to discrete cDNA molecules within the library. TCRdb ran MiXCR on the 5' RACE reads and lists one entry per CDR3 protein. The repertoire consists of roughly 81,000 distinct CDR3 sequences, with roughly 7.7% occurring once and the leading ten covering about 2.2%. V was trimmed by 5 bases and J by 0 bases, leaving 14 bases between them. The length of the CDR3 is 15 residues. Germline CDR1 is SGHVS and CDR2 is FNYEAQ. Worth noting for this clonotype: What it recognizes is unknown. A much larger clone is a single base away; this may be a read error.

The chain uses TRBV7-6 and TRBJ2-7; either TRBD1 or TRBD2 may supply D (6 bases each). This sequence was found in a male donor in good health. The CDR3 reads CASSPAGGRSYEQYF. Here the CDR3 DNA reads TGTGCCAGCAGCCCCGCCGGGGGCCGCTCCTACGAGCAGTACTTC.